This T cell receptor beta chain is drawn from a study of read filtering for tumor transcriptome and immune sequencing. Study at large: After DNase treatment, RNA was made into whole-transcriptome libraries. TCR-mapped reads were about 3.5 to 11 million with IR-seq versus roughly 80 to 1,300 with RNA-seq.

This clonotype has at least ten counts. The target antigen is unknown. General study points: In IR-seq, single-read clonotypes were about 80% of clonotypes but around 3.4% of reads.

Bone marrow was sampled from every patient at the time of active disease. The library was built from roughly 400 ng RNA with molecular barcoded adaptors for alpha/delta and beta/gamma chains. One entry per CDR3 protein, called by TCRdb with MiXCR from the reads. Here the sample spans 39,000 or so distinct CDR3 sequences, roughly 13% being singletons. The V gene end was trimmed by 6 bases and the J gene end by 4 bases; junction bases not matched to a gene: 10. The CDR3 is made up of 15 amino acids. Germline CDR1 reads SNHLY; CDR2 reads FYNNEI. The chain is built from TRBV2 and TRBJ1-1; 8 bases fit TRBD1. Sequencing used a population of CD138-negative cells sorted from bone marrow. This clonotype was obtained from a donor aged 40 or older with multiple myeloma. CDR3 bases: TGTGCCAGCAGAGACGACAGGGGTAGGGGCACTGAAGCTTTCTTT. The encoded protein is CASRDDRGRGTEAFF.